Presented here are 26 T cell receptor beta chains from one specimen sequenced in a study of CD4 T cells in relation to SARS-CoV-2 and coronaviruses (dated by TCRdb to the early 2020s). The library came from the immunoSEQ multiplex PCR assay. TCRdb re-hosts the immuneACCESS table, in-frame sequences only. Its copies lack some clones; in the studies checked, an unresolved V gene accounts for under half of them, and the cause for the rest is not known. Within this sample are 20,000 or so clones, with over 70% of them counted one time only. The ten largest clones capture 10% to 15% of the sample. These TCRs are of unknown antigen specificity. CD4+ T cells from unexposed donors were collected before the COVID-19 pandemic (2011-2018). After about 10 days of culture, CD4+ T cells were isolated with the EasySep CD4+ T cell isolation kit. Sequencing used CD4+ T cells from PBMCs, cultured in vitro. Receptors were obtained from a human donor in good health.

The chain employs TRBV28 and TRBJ1-5, with unresolved D. There are 14 residues in the CDR3. The germline V and J ends were trimmed by 10 bases and 0 bases, with 13 bases remaining between them. Germline values: CDR1 MDHEN, CDR2 SYDVKM. The CDR3 loop is CATQPTDSNQPQHF. The CDR3 bases are TGTGCCACCCAGCCCACGGATAGCAATCAGCCCCAGCATTTT.

The chain employs TRBV7-9 and TRBJ2-3; D not certain. Germline assignment: CDR1 SEHNR and CDR2 FQNEAQ (reference sequence). The CDR3 runs to 13 residues. V lost 5 bases to trimming and J lost 5 bases, with 11 bases between them. The CDR3: CASSPRTRDTQYF. In DNA, the CDR3 is TGTGCCAGCAGCCCCAGGACCCGAGATACGCAGTATTTT.

The V and J genes are TRBV7-9 and TRBJ2-1, with 7 bases matching TRBD2. Germline loops: CDR1 SEHNR, CDR2 FQNEAQ (reference sequence). V was clipped by 4 bases and J by 4 bases; unmatched bases: 7. The CDR3 is made up of 15 amino acids. Here the CDR3 reads CASSYTSALYNEQFF. The CDR3, as DNA: TGTGCCAGCAGCTATACTAGCGCGTTATACAATGAGCAGTTCTTC. The whole variable domain, filled in from reference TRBV7-9 and TRBJ2-1, reads DTGVSQNPRHKITKRGQNVTFRCDPISEHNRLYWYRQTLGQGPEFLTYFQNEAQLEKSRLLSDRFSAERPKGSFSTLEIQRTEQGDSAMYLCASSYTSALYNEQFFGPGTRLTVL.

In this sample, this clone turned up a few times. The genes are TRBV12-3 or TRBV12-4 and TRBJ2-5; TRBD1 might be the D (5 bases). The CDR3 contains 13 residues. V was shortened by 4 bases and J by 10 bases, with 16 bases between the two germline ends. As DNA, the CDR3 is TGTGCCAGCAGTTCTTCAGACCGTGGACACCAGTACTTC. It specifies CASSSSDRGHQYF.

This chain uses TRBV3-1 (or the pseudogene TRBV3-2) with TRBJ2-7, with TRBD2 matching 9 bases. The CDR3 runs 15 residues. The V gene end was trimmed by 1 base and the J gene end by 3 bases; junction bases not matched to a gene: 4. CDR1 and CDR2 from the germline V gene are LGHDT and YNNKEL (reference sequence). For the CDR3, the DNA is TGTGCCAGCAGCCAAGCCCCTAGCGGGAACTACGAGCAGTACTTC. Its translation: CASSQAPSGNYEQYF.

The CDR3 bases are TGTGCCAGCAGCGAGGGAGGACAGGCCACTGAAGCTTTCTTT. Protein: CASSEGGQATEAFF. The chain carries TRBV6-5 and TRBJ1-1, with 7 bases matching TRBD1. Germline V gene sequence: CDR1 MNHEY, CDR2 SVGAGI. Unmatched junction bases numbered 8, after V lost 6 bases and J lost 4 bases. The CDR3 sequence is 14 residues long.

J is TRBJ1-1 and V is TRBV7-9; D call uncertain. Germline CDR1 reads SEHNR; CDR2 reads FQNEAQ (reference sequence). V was cut by 1 base and J by 3 bases, with 12 bases left in between. There are 15 residues in the CDR3. CDR3: CASSLGPGMDTEAFF. DNA of the CDR3: TGTGCCAGCAGCTTAGGGCCGGGGATGGACACTGAAGCTTTCTTT.

The CDR3 region is CASSPGGELFF. CDR3 bases: TGTGCCAGCTCACCAGGCGGGGAGCTGTTTTTT. The rearrangement joins TRBV18 to TRBJ2-2; D not certain. Trimming took off 2 bases at V and 7 bases at J, with 2 bases between the two ends. Germline CDR1 and CDR2: KGHSH and LQKENI. This CDR3 contains 11 residues.

In its sample, this clone was seen once. The DNA of the CDR3 is TGTGCCAGCAGCCAAGCGGGAGGGTTCGCAGATACGCAGTATTTT. As protein: CASSQAGGFADTQYF. The rearrangement uses TRBV3-1 (or the pseudogene TRBV3-2) and TRBJ2-3; 8 bases are a match to TRBD2. The CDR3 runs 15 residues. Trimming removed 1 base from V and 4 bases from J; junction bases left unmatched: 4. Germline-derived CDR1 and CDR2 are LGHDT and YNNKEL (reference sequence).

J is TRBJ2-3 and V is TRBV3-1 (or the pseudogene TRBV3-2); D is ambiguous. The CDR3 totals 14 residues. The germline CDR1 and CDR2 sequences are LGHDT and YNNKEL (reference sequence). Between the trimmed V and J ends, which lost 4 bases and 0 bases, there was a span of 8 bases. CDR3 amino acids: CASSPGPSTDTQYF. CDR3 DNA sequence: TGTGCCAGCAGCCCTGGCCCTAGCACAGATACGCAGTATTTT.

The chain carries TRBV7-7 and TRBJ2-1; 9 bases line up with TRBD1. The J segment lost 4 bases and the V segment lost 5 bases, leaving 9 bases of the junction unmatched. The CDR3 runs 16 residues. Germline V gene data show CDR1 as SSHAT and CDR2 as FNYEAQ (reference sequence). CDR3: CASSPGTGNGYNEQFF. For the CDR3, the DNA is TGTGCCAGCAGCCCCGGGACAGGGAACGGGTACAATGAGCAGTTCTTC.

The chain has TRBV28 and TRBJ1-2; 8 nucleotides line up with TRBD1. The CDR3 is 14 amino acids. The V and J ends lost 5 bases and 7 bases, in that order; junction bases with no gene match: 9. From germline, CDR1 is MDHEN and CDR2 SYDVKM. DNA of the CDR3: TGTGCCAGCAGTCTACGACAGGGGCGGGGTGGCTACACCTTC. Protein sequence: CASSLRQGRGGYTF.

The rearrangement links TRBV9 to TRBJ2-3; 7 positions agree with TRBD1. The germline V gene encodes CDR1 SGDLS and CDR2 YYNGEE. The CDR3 contains 15 residues. J was trimmed by 11 bases and V by 2 bases; bases with no gene match: 14. CDR3 nucleotides: TGTGCCAGCAGCGTGGAAGGGACAGTAGCCCGGGGGCAGTATTTT. Amino acid sequence: CASSVEGTVARGQYF. The full variable domain, with the rest looked up from reference TRBV9 and TRBJ2-3, is DSGVTQTPKHLITATGQRVTLRCSPRSGDLSVYWYQQSLDQGLQFLIQYYNGEERAKGNILERFSAQQFPDLHSELNLSSLELGDSALYFCASSVEGTVARGQYFGPGTRLTVL.

The chain has TRBV3-1 (or the pseudogene TRBV3-2) and TRBJ2-3; D perhaps matches TRBD1 (5 bases). The length of the CDR3 is 13 residues. V gave up 1 base and J gave up 4 bases, with 6 bases separating them. Germline V gene lookup returns CDR1 LGHDT and CDR2 YNNKEL (reference sequence). The CDR3 DNA reads as TGTGCCAGCAGCCAAGGACAGTCAGATACGCAGTATTTT. It specifies CASSQGQSDTQYF.

The chain has TRBV11-3 and TRBJ2-7, with 7 bases fitting TRBD1. There are 14 residues in the CDR3. Germline-derived CDR1 and CDR2 are SGHNT and YENEEA. V shed 3 bases, J shed 6 bases, and the junction held 8 bases outside the gene matches. The CDR3 protein is CASSLTGPSSEQYF. The CDR3 nucleotides read TGTGCCAGCAGCTTGACAGGGCCAAGCTCCGAGCAGTACTTC.

This chain connects TRBV11-3 to TRBJ2-1; D unclear. The germline V and J ends were trimmed by 1 base and 8 bases, with 6 bases remaining between them. Germline V CDR1 and CDR2: SGHNT, YENEEA. The length of the CDR3 is 12 residues. The CDR3 DNA follows: TGTGCCAGCAGCTTAGGCCCCTATGAGCAGTTCTTC. It yields the protein CASSLGPYEQFF.

V usage is TRBV12-3 or TRBV12-4 and J usage is TRBJ2-7; no reliable D call. The CDR3 has 13 amino acids. The V and J ends lost 5 bases and 6 bases respectively, with 14 bases between them. In DNA, the CDR3 is TGTGCCAGCAGTCTCCAGGTCGGGTCCGAGCAGTACTTC. It yields the protein CASSLQVGSEQYF.

J is TRBJ1-1 and V is TRBV6-5; D is uncertain. CDR1 is MNHEY, CDR2 SVGAGI, per germline. V was clipped by 0 bases and J by 8 bases, with 7 bases between them. This CDR3 spans 12 amino acids. The CDR3 DNA reads TGTGCCAGCAGTTACTCGGGGAAGGAAGCTTTCTTT. Its translation is CASSYSGKEAFF.

The V and J genes are TRBV19 and TRBJ2-7, with 9 bases that match TRBD1. The ends lost 7 bases at V and 6 bases at J; junction bases unmatched: 7. There are 13 residues in the CDR3. Germline CDR1 reads LNHDA; CDR2 reads SQIVND (reference sequence). In DNA form, the CDR3 reads TGTGCCAGTACGAGGACAGGGGTGGGCGAGCAGTACTTC. It encodes CASTRTGVGEQYF.

This clone appeared a single time. The chain recombines TRBV5-1 with TRBJ1-3; 8 bases map to TRBD1. J lost 4 bases, V lost 5 bases, and 8 bases had no gene match. The CDR3 is 15 amino acids. Germline V gene data show CDR1 as SGHRS and CDR2 as YFSETQ. The CDR3, as DNA: TGCGCCAGCAGACCGACAGGGGCTGCCGGAAACACCATATATTTT. Its protein is CASRPTGAAGNTIYF.

This sequence joins TRBV6-1 and TRBJ2-3; TRBD2 matches 10 bases. Trimming cost V 3 bases and J 5 bases; bases outside gene matches: 8. Per germline, CDR1 MNHNS and CDR2 SASEGT. This CDR3 contains 16 residues. The CDR3 bases are TGTGCCAGCAGTGAGACAGCGGGAGGGGCACAAGATACGCAGTATTTT. Translating it yields CASSETAGGAQDTQYF.

The V call is TRBV6-1, the J call TRBJ1-2; D perhaps matches TRBD1 (6 bases). V gave up 2 bases and J gave up 2 bases, with 21 bases separating them. CDR1 is MNHNS, CDR2 SASEGT, per germline. The CDR3 consists of 18 residues. CDR3: CASSESMTVTGSNYGYTF. CDR3 in DNA: TGTGCCAGCAGTGAATCTATGACGGTGACAGGCTCGAACTATGGCTACACCTTC.

Here the CDR3 reads CATLPESHSGNTIYF. CDR3 DNA sequence: TGTGCCACCCTACCAGAATCACACTCTGGAAACACCATATATTTT. This chain links TRBV10-3 with TRBJ1-3; D unresolved. The V gene lost 10 bases and the J gene lost 0 bases, with 16 bases spanning the gap. Germline CDR1 reads ENHRY; CDR2 reads SYGVKD. The CDR3 extends over 15 amino acids.

The table lists this clone with a few counts. J is TRBJ2-1 and V is TRBV10-2; D gene unclear. Germline V gene data show CDR1 as WSHSY and CDR2 as SAAADI. This CDR3 is built from 11 residues. Trimming took off 6 bases at V and 9 bases at J, with 9 bases between the two ends. CDR3 bases: TGCGCCAGCAGCCACGCGATTGAGCAGTTCTTC. Protein product: CASSHAIEQFF.

This rearrangement joins TRBV7-8 to TRBJ1-6; no clear D gene. The V gene lost 5 bases and the J gene lost 9 bases, with 17 bases spanning the gap. In germline, CDR1 is SGHVS, CDR2 FQNEAQ. The CDR3 is made up of 15 amino acids. CDR3 sequence reads: CASSQALFRSSPLHF. CDR3 in DNA: TGTGCCAGCAGCCAAGCGCTATTCCGAAGTTCACCCCTCCACTTT.

This chain uses TRBV18 with TRBJ2-3, with D unresolved. Per the germline V gene, CDR1 is KGHSH and CDR2 is LQKENI. The CDR3 runs to 16 residues. Trimming cost V 6 bases and J 0 bases, with 16 bases left between them. The CDR3 bases are TGTGCCAGCTCTACGAACTCTGGCGGTAGCACAGATACGCAGTATTTT. Translating it yields CASSTNSGGSTDTQYF.